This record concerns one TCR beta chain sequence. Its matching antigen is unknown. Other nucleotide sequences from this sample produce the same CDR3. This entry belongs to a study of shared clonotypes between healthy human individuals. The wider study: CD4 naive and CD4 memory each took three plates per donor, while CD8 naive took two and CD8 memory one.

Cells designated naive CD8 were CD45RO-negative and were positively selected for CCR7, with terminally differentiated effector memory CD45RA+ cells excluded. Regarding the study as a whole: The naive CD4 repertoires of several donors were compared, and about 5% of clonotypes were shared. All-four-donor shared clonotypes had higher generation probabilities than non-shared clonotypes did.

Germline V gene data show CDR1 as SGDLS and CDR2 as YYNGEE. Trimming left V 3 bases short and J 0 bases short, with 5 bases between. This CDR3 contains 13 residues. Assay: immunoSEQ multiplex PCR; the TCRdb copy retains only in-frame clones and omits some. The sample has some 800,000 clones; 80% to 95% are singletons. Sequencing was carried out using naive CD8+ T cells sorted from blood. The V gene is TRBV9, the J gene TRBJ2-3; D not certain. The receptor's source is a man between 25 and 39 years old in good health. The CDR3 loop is CASSASSTDTQYF. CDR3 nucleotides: TGTGCCAGCAGCGCTTCAAGCACAGATACGCAGTATTTT.